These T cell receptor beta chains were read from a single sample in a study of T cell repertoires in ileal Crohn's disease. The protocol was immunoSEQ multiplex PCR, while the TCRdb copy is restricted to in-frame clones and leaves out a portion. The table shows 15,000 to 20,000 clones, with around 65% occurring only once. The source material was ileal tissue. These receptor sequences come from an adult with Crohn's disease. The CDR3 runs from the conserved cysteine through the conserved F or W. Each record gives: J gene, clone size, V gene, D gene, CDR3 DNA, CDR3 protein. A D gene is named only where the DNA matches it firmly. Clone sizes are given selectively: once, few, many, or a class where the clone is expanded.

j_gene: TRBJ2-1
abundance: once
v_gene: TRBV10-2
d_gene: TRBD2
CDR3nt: TGCGCCAGCAGTGAGTCTGCGGGGGGGGCCTACAATGAGCAGTTCTTC
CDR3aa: CASSESAGGAYNEQFF

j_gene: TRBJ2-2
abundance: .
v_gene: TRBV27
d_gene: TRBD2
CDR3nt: TGTGCCAGCAGGCGGGGGAGTCAGTCCGGGGAGCTGTTTTTT
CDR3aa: CASRRGSQSGELFF

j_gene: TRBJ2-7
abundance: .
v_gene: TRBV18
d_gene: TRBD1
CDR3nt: TGTGCCAGCTCGCCGGGACAGGGGGAGAGCTACGAGCAGTACTTC
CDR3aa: CASSPGQGESYEQYF

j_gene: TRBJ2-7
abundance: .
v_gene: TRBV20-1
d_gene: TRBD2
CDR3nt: TGCTCGGGGGGGCAGGTCGGCGAGCAGTACTTC
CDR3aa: CSGGQVGEQYF

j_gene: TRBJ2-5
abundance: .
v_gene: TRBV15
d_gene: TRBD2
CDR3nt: TGTGCCACCAGCAGGATTAGCGGGAACCAAGAGACCCAGTACTTC
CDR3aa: CATSRISGNQETQYF

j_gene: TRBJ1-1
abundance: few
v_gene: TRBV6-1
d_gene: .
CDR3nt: TGTGCCAGCAGTTTCGGAAATGACGGAGGCACTGAAGCTTTCTTT
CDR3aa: CASSFGNDGGTEAFF

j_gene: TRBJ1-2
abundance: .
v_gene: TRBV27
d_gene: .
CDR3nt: TGTGCCAGCAGTTTGGGAGGGAACTATGGCTACACCTTC
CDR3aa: CASSLGGNYGYTF

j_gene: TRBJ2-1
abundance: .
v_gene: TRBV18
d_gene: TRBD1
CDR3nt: TGTGCCAGCTCCCACTCCCCAGGGGGCGGGAATGAGCAGTTCTTC
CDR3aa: CASSHSPGGGNEQFF

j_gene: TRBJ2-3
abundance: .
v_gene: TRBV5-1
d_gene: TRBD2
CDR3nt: TGCGCCAGCAGCTTGGATGCCAGCGGGGCGCCAGATACGCAGTATTTT
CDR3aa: CASSLDASGAPDTQYF

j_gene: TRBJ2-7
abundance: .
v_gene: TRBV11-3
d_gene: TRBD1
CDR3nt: TGTGCCAGCAGCTTAGGGACAGGGCACAACGAGCAGTACTTC
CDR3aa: CASSLGTGHNEQYF

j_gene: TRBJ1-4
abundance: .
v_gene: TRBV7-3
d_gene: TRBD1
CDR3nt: TGTGCCCCTCATAAAAGGTGGGACAGGGGGTTGGGAAAACTGTTTTTT
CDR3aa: CAPHKRWDRGLGKLFF

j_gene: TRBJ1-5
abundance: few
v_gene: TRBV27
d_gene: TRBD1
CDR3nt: TGTGCCAGCAGTCCTTCGGGGACAGAACTGAATCAGCCCCAGCATTTT
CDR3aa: CASSPSGTELNQPQHF

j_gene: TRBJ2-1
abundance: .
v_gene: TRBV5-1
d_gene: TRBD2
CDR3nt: TGCGCCAGCAGCTTGCTGGGGCTAGCGGGAGCTTTCAATGAGCAGTTCTTC
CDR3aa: CASSLLGLAGAFNEQFF

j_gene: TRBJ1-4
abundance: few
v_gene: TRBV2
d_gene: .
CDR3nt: TGTGCCAGCAAAAACCGGGACCGCGCGCGGGGTGAAAAACTGTTTTTT
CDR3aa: CASKNRDRARGEKLFF

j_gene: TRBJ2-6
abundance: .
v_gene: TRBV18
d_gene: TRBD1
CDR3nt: TGTGCCAGCTCACCAGGACAGGGGGCGAGTACTGGGGCCAACGTCCTGACTTTC
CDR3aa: CASSPGQGASTGANVLTF

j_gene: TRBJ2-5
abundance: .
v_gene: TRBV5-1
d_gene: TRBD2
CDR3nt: TGCGCCAGCAGCTTGGCTAGCGGGAGAGGTATTGGGCAAGAGACCCAGTACTTC
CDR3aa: CASSLASGRGIGQETQYF

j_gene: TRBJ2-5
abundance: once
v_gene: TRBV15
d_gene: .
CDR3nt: TGTGCCACCAGCAGAGTTTCTCAGTTGTACCAAGAGACCCAGTACTTC
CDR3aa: CATSRVSQLYQETQYF

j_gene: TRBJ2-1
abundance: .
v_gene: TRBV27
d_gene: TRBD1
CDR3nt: TGTGCCAGCAGTTTAGGGACAGGGAATAACAATGAGCAGTTCTTC
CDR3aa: CASSLGTGNNNEQFF

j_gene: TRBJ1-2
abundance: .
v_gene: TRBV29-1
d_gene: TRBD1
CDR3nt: TGCAGCGTTGCCCGGACAGGGGGCAATGGCTACACCTTC
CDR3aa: CSVARTGGNGYTF

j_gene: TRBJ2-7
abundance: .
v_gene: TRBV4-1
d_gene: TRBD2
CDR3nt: TGCGCCAGCAGCCAAGGGCTAGCGGTGATCTACGAGCAGTACTTC
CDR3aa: CASSQGLAVIYEQYF

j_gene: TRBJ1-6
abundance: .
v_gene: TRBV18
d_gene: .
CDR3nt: TGTGCCAGCTCCCCCCCGGGTAGAAATTCACCCCTCCACTTT
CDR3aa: CASSPPGRNSPLHF

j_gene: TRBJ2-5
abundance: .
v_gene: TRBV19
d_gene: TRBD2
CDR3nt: TGTGCCAGTAGTGCGGGGCCGGGACTACCAGGAGAAGAGACCCAGTACTTC
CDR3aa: CASSAGPGLPGEETQYF